The 21 T cell receptor beta chains presented below share a single source sample, sequenced in a study of PD-1 blockade in mismatch repair-deficient tumors. Data came from immunoSEQ multiplex PCR; TCRdb stores just in-frame clones and leaves some out. In the table there are over 13,000 clones, about nine tenths of which are singletons. Antigens for these TCRs are unknown. Noted time point: identical roughly eleven-day culture without peptide (control). This specimen consisted of cells cultured in vitro, obtained from a patient treated with pembrolizumab. The source of these receptors is an adult with mismatch repair-deficient cancer.

The rearrangement uses TRBV7-8 and TRBJ2-7, with a weak D call TRBD1 (5 bases). This CDR3 is 13 amino acids long. Germline V gives CDR1 SGHVS, CDR2 FQNEAQ. V lost 3 bases and J lost 0, with 6 bases in between. In DNA, the CDR3 is TGTGCCAGCAGCTTTGACAGCTCCTACGAGCAGTACTTC. It codes for CASSFDSSYEQYF.

This sequence joins TRBV28 and TRBJ1-1, with a tentative D call TRBD1 (5 bases). Trimming stripped 1 base from V and 11 bases from J, with 11 bases between. Germline V lookup: CDR1 MDHEN, CDR2 SYDVKM. The CDR3 consists of 12 residues. CDR3 DNA sequence: TGTGCCAGCAGTTTATTAGGGACCGGGGCTTTCTTT. It codes for CASSLLGTGAFF.

The CDR3 protein is CASSMGLAYNEQFF. CDR3 DNA sequence: TGTGCCAGCAGCATGGGACTAGCGTACAATGAGCAGTTCTTC. The J gene is TRBJ2-1, the V gene TRBV7-3, with 10 bases that match TRBD2. Germline trimming cut 5 bases from V and 4 bases from J; bases unmatched to any gene: 2. This CDR3 is 14 amino acids long. From germline, CDR1 is SGHTA and CDR2 FQGTGA.

This chain links TRBV5-6 with TRBJ2-3, with 7 bases identical to TRBD2. CDR1 and CDR2 (germline): SGHDT, YYEEEE. The J segment lost 2 bases and the V segment lost 1 base, leaving 4 bases of the junction unmatched. The CDR3 is made up of 15 amino acids. CDR3 sequence (DNA): TGTGCCAGCAGCTTGAGGCTAGCGGTCACAGATACGCAGTATTTT. It specifies CASSLRLAVTDTQYF.

The rearrangement uses TRBV28 and TRBJ1-2; no clear D gene. The V end lost 7 bases, the J end lost 1 base, and 37 bases lay between the germline ends. The CDR3 consists of 22 residues. Germline CDR1 is MDHEN and CDR2 is SYDVKM. The CDR3 loop is CASTRGRLQVPFINDDNYGYTF. CDR3 sequence (DNA): TGTGCCAGCACCCGGGGTAGGTTGCAAGTGCCCTTCATAAACGATGATAACTATGGCTACACCTTC.

The gene calls are TRBV9 and TRBJ1-2, with 9 bases that match TRBD1. Germline CDR1 SGDLS, CDR2 YYNGEE. Trimming took 3 bases from V and 4 from J; bases not matched to a gene: 7. The CDR3 consists of 15 residues. The CDR3 coding sequence is TGTGCCAGCAGCGCCGCGGACAGGGGTGCCTATGGCTACACCTTC. Its translation is CASSAADRGAYGYTF.

This rearrangement joins TRBV29-1 to TRBJ2-7; 11 bases match TRBD2. The CDR3 consists of 12 residues. In germline, CDR1 is SQVTM, CDR2 ANQGSEA. Trimming took 7 bases from V and 3 from J; bases not matched to a gene: 2. The CDR3 is CSALAGGYEQYF. The CDR3 DNA follows: TGCAGCGCCCTAGCGGGGGGCTACGAGCAGTACTTC.

The rearrangement links TRBV9 to TRBJ2-3, with 7 bases fitting TRBD1. Germline lookup yields CDR1 SGDLS and CDR2 YYNGEE. J gave up 2 bases and V 0 bases, and 9 bases lay outside the gene matches. The CDR3 spans 17 residues. CDR3 in DNA: TGTGCCAGCAGCGTAGGTTTGGGACAGCTTTTCACAGATACGCAGTATTTT. Protein product: CASSVGLGQLFTDTQYF.

The chain has TRBV5-5 and TRBJ2-3; TRBD1 aligns across 7 bases. The ends lost 4 bases at V and 1 base at J; junction bases unmatched: 3. CDR3 length: 14 residues. Germline V gives CDR1 SGHKS, CDR2 YYEKEE (reference sequence). The CDR3 is CASSLGQRTDTQYF. CDR3 bases: TGTGCCAGCAGCCTGGGACAGCGCACAGATACGCAGTATTTT. Full variable domain (remainder filled in from reference TRBV5-5 and TRBJ2-3): DAGVTQSPTHLIKTRGQQVTLRCSPISGHKSVSWYQQVLGQGPQFIFQYYEKEERGRGNFPDRFSARQFPNYSSELNVNALLLGDSALYLCASSLGQRTDTQYFGPGTRLTVL.

The chain links TRBV27 to TRBJ1-6, with 11 bases aligning to TRBD1. Germline CDR1 is MNHEY and CDR2 is SMNVEV (reference sequence). The CDR3 consists of 18 residues. With 4 bases clipped from V and 10 bases from J, the junction kept 15 bases outside the gene matches. The CDR3 protein is CASSSYYIGDRGESPLHF. CDR3 bases: TGTGCCAGCAGTTCCTACTACATCGGGGACAGGGGGGAATCACCCCTCCACTTT.

The gene calls are TRBV11-3 and TRBJ2-7; tentatively, D is TRBD1 (5 bases). Between the trimmed V and J ends, which lost 7 bases and 6 bases, there was a span of 16 bases. CDR3 length equals 13 residues. Germline assignment: CDR1 SGHNT and CDR2 YENEEA. The CDR3 DNA reads TGTGCCAGCACCTCCCCCAGGGAATTCGAGCAGTACTTC. Its protein is CASTSPREFEQYF.

The rearrangement uses TRBV20-1 and TRBJ2-1, with unresolved D. The CDR3 has 10 amino acids. The V end lost 2 bases, the J end lost 7 bases, and 3 bases lay between the germline ends. Germline CDR1 and CDR2: DFQATT and SNEGSKA (reference sequence). In DNA, the CDR3 is TGCAGTGCTAGATGGAATGAGCAGTTCTTC. Translating gives CSARWNEQFF.

This chain uses TRBV20-1 with TRBJ1-2; unclear D gene. This CDR3 comprises 10 residues. CDR1 is DFQATT and CDR2 is SNEGSKA in the germline V gene (reference sequence). The V end was cut by 6 bases, the J end by 4 bases, with 6 bases between. The CDR3 sequence is CSAPVYGYTF. In DNA, the CDR3 is TGCAGTGCCCCCGTCTATGGCTACACCTTC.

V usage is TRBV18 and J usage is TRBJ1-2, with TRBD1 matching 8 bases. The CDR3 sequence is 17 residues long. Germline-derived CDR1 and CDR2 are KGHSH and LQKENI. V lost 3 bases and J lost 4; bases outside the gene matches: 13. CDR3 loop: CASSPPRRTGYAYGYTF. In DNA, the CDR3 is TGTGCCAGCTCACCGCCCAGACGGACAGGGTACGCCTATGGCTACACCTTC.

This chain links TRBV27 with TRBJ1-2; D is unclear. This CDR3 contains 14 residues. CDR1 MNHEY and CDR2 SMNVEV come from the germline V gene (reference sequence). V was shortened by 5 bases and J by 4 bases, with 14 bases between the two germline ends. CDR3 nucleotide sequence: TGTGCCAGCAGTCCCCGGCCAGGTGGCTATGGCTACACCTTC. Amino acids: CASSPRPGGYGYTF.

The V call is TRBV14, the J call TRBJ2-7; the D is unclear. The V end lost 6 bases, the J end lost 6 bases, and 15 bases lay between the germline ends. There are 13 residues in the CDR3. Germline CDR1 and CDR2: SGHDN and FVKESK. CDR3 nucleotide sequence: TGTGCCAGCAGTTTAAATTTCTTGGGCGAGCAGTACTTC. Residues: CASSLNFLGEQYF. The full variable domain, in which reference TRBV14 and TRBJ2-7 provide the parts outside the CDR3, is EAGVTQFPSHSVIEKGQTVTLRCDPISGHDNLYWYRRVMGKEIKFLLHFVKESKQDESGMPNNRFLAERTGGTYSTLKVQPAELEDSGVYFCASSLNFLGEQYFGPGTRLTVT.

The CDR3 nucleotides are TGCGCCAGCAGCTTGACCCTGGAGAACACTGAAGCTTTCTTT. Translated: CASSLTLENTEAFF. The gene calls are TRBV5-1 and TRBJ1-1; no definite D call. Trimming removed 1 base at V and 1 base at J, with 8 bases between. CDR1 and CDR2 from the germline V gene are SGHRS and YFSETQ. The CDR3 loop spans 14 amino acids.

V usage is TRBV6-4 and J usage is TRBJ2-3; 9 positions agree with TRBD1. V lost 5 bases and J lost 3; bases outside the gene matches: 3. The CDR3 extends over 14 amino acids. Germline CDR1 MRHNA, CDR2 SNTAGT. The CDR3 DNA reads TGTGCCAGCAGTCCACAGGGGGCGACAGATACGCAGTATTTT. This codes for CASSPQGATDTQYF.

This clone has only one observation. The chain joins TRBV5-1 to TRBJ1-1, with unresolved D. Trimming removed 4 bases from V and 1 base from J, with 11 bases in between. The CDR3 loop spans 14 amino acids. Germline-derived CDR1 and CDR2 are SGHRS and YFSETQ. In DNA, the CDR3 is TGCGCCAGCAGCCTCCGGGATACGAACACTGAAGCTTTCTTT. Its translation is CASSLRDTNTEAFF.

This clone was counted once. This rearrangement joins TRBV27 to TRBJ2-5, with D hard to call. The CDR3 totals 13 residues. In germline, CDR1 is MNHEY, CDR2 SMNVEV (reference sequence). V lost 4 bases to trimming and J lost 5 bases, with 11 bases between them. The CDR3 nucleotides read TGTGCCAGCAGTTATGGACCCGTGGAGACCCAGTACTTC. Translated: CASSYGPVETQYF.

This chain joins TRBV14 and TRBJ2-5; the D gene is possibly TRBD1 (5 bases). The CDR3 runs 15 residues. Between the trimmed V and J ends, which lost 1 base and 4 bases, there was a span of 13 bases. Germline V gives CDR1 SGHDN, CDR2 FVKESK. CDR3 amino acids: CASSQVGHYGETQYF. The CDR3 nucleotides read TGTGCCAGCAGCCAAGTAGGACATTACGGAGAGACCCAGTACTTC.